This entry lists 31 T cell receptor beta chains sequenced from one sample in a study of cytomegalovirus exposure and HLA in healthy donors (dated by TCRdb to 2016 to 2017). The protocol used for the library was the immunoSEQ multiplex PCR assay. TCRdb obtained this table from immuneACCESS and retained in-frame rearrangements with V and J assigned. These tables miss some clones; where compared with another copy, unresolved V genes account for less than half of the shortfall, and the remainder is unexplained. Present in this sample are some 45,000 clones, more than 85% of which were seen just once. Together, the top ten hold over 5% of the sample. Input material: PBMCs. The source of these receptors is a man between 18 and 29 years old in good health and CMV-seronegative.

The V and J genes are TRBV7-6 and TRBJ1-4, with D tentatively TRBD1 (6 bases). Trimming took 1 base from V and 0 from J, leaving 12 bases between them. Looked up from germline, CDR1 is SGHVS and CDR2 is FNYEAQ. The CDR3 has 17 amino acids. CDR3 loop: CASSLVTGLTTNEKLFF. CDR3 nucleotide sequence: TGTGCCAGCAGCTTAGTGACAGGTCTAACAACTAATGAAAAACTGTTTTTT.

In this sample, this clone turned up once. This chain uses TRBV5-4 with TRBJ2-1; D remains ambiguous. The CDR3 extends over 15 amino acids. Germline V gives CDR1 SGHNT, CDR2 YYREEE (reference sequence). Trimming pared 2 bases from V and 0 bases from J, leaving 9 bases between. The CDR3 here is CASSFTPSSYNEQFF. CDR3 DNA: TGTGCCAGCAGCTTTACGCCCAGCTCCTACAATGAGCAGTTCTTC.

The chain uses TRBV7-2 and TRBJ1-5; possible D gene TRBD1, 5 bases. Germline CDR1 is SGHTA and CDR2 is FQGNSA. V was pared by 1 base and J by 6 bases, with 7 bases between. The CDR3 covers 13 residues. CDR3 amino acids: CASSLGRGQPQHF. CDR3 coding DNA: TGTGCCAGCAGCTTAGGAAGGGGTCAGCCCCAGCATTTT.

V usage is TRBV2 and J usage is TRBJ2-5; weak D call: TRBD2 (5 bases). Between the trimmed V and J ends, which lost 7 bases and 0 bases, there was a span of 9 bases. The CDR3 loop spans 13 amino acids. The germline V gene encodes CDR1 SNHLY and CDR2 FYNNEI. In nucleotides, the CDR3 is TGTGCCAGCACTCGGGGAAACCAAGAGACCCAGTACTTC. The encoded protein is CASTRGNQETQYF.

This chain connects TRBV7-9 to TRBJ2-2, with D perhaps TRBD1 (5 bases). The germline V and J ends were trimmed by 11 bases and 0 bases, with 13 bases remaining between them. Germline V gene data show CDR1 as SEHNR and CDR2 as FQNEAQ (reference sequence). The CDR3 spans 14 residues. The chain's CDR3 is CAFRQGSNTGELFF. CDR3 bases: TGTGCCTTCAGGCAGGGATCGAACACCGGGGAGCTGTTTTTT.

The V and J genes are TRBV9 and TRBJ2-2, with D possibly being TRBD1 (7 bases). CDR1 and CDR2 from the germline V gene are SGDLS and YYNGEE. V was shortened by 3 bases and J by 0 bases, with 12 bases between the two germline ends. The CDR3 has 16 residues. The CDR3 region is CASSEGGQTNTGELFF. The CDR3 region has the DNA TGTGCCAGCAGCGAGGGGGGACAGACGAACACCGGGGAGCTGTTTTTT.

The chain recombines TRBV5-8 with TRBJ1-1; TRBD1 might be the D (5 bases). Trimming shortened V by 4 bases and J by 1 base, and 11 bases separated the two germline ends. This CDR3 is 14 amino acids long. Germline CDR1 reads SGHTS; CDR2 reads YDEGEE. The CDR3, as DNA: TGTGCCAGCAGCGCCTACACAGGGAACACTGAAGCTTTCTTT. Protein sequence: CASSAYTGNTEAFF.

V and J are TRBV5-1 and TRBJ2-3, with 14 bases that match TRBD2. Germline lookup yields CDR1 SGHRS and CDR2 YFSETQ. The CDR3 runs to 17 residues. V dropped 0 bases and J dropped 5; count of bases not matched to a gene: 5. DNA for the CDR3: TGCGCCAGCAGCTTGGGTGGGACTAGCGGGAGAGGAGATACGCAGTATTTT. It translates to CASSLGGTSGRGDTQYF.

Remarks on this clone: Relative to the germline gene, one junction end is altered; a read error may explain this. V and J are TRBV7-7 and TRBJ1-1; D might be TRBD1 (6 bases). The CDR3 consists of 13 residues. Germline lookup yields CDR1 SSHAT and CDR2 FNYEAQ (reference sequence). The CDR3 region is CASSLEGGTEAFF. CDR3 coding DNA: TGTGCTAGCAGCTTAGAAGGGGGCACTGAAGCTTTCTTT.

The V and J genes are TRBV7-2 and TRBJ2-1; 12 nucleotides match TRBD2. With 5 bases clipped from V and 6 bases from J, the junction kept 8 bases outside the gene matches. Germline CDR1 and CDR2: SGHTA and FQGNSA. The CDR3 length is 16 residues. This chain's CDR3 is CASSPELAGGLNEQFF. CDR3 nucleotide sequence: TGTGCCAGCAGCCCCGAACTAGCGGGGGGCCTCAATGAGCAGTTCTTC.

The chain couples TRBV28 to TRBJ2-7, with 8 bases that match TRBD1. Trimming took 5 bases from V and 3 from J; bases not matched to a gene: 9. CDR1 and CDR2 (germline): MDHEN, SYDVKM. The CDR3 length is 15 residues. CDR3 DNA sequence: TGTGCCAGCAGTCGACTCGGGACAGGTGTCTACGAGCAGTACTTC. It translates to CASSRLGTGVYEQYF.

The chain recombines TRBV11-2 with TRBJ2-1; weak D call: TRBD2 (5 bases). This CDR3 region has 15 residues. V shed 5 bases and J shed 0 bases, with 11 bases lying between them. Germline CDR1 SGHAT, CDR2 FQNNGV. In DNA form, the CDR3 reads TGTGCCAGCAGCCCGCGGGCGAGCTCCTACAATGAGCAGTTCTTC. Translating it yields CASSPRASSYNEQFF.

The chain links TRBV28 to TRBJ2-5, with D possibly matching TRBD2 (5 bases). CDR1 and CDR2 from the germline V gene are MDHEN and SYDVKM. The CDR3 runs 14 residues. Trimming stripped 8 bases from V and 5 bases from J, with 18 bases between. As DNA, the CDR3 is TGTGCCAGCCGCCTTGGGGAGAGCGGTGAGACCCAGTACTTC. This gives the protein CASRLGESGETQYF.

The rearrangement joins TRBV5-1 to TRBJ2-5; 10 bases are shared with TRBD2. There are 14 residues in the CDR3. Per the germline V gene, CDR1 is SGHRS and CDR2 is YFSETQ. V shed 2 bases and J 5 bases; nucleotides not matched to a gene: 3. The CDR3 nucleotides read TGCGCCAGCAGCTTAGCGGGAGGGCTGGAGACCCAGTACTTC. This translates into CASSLAGGLETQYF.

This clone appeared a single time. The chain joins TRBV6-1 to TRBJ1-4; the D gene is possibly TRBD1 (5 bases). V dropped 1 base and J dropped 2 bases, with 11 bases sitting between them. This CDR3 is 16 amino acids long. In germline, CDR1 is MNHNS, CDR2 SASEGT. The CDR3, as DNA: TGTGCCAGCAGTGAAGGCAGGGCTTCCACTAATGAAAAACTGTTTTTT. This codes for CASSEGRASTNEKLFF.

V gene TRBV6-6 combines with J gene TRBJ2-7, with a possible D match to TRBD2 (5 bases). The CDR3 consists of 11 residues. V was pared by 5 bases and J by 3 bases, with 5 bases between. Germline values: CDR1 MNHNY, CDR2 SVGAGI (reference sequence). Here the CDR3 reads CASSEGYEQYF. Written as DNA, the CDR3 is TGTGCCAGCAGTGAGGGCTACGAGCAGTACTTC.

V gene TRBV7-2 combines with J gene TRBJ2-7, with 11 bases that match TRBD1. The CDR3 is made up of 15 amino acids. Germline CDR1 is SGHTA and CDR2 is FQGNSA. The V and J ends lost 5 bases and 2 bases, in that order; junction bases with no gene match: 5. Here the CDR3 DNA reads TGTGCCAGCAGCCCCGGGACAGGGGGTGCCTACGAGCAGTACTTC. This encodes CASSPGTGGAYEQYF.

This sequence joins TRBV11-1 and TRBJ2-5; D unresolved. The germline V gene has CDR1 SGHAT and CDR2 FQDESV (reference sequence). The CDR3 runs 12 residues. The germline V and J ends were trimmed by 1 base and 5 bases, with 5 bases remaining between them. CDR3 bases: TGTGCCAGCAGCTTAGGGCAGGAGACCCAGTACTTC. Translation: CASSLGQETQYF.

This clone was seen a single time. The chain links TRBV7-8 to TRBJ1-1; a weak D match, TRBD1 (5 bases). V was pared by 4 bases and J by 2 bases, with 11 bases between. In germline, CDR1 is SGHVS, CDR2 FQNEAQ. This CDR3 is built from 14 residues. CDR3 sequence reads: CASSYRQSNTEAFF. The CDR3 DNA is TGTGCCAGCAGCTACCGACAGTCCAACACTGAAGCTTTCTTT.

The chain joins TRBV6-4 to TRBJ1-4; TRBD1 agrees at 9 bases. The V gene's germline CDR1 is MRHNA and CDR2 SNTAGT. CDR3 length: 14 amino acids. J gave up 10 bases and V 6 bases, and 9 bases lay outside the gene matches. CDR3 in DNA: TGTGCCAGCAGGCGAGGGGACAGGGATGGAAAACTGTTTTTT. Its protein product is CASRRGDRDGKLFF.

The CDR3 loop reads CASSLAGTSGRRGTDTQYF. The CDR3 DNA reads as TGTGCCAGCAGCCTTGCCGGGACTAGCGGGAGGCGAGGAACAGATACGCAGTATTTT. This rearrangement joins TRBV28 to TRBJ2-3, with TRBD2 identical over 15 bases. CDR1 MDHEN and CDR2 SYDVKM come from the germline V gene. V was clipped by 6 bases and J by 3 bases; unmatched bases: 13. The CDR3 runs 19 residues.

Written as DNA, the CDR3 is TGCGCCAGCAGCGATGAGCGGGGGCTGTACCAAGAGACCCAGTACTTC. Translating it yields CASSDERGLYQETQYF. The chain couples TRBV5-1 to TRBJ2-5, with TRBD2 identical over 8 bases. J lost 0 bases, V lost 4 bases, and 8 bases had no gene match. This CDR3 comprises 16 residues. CDR1 and CDR2 (germline): SGHRS, YFSETQ. The full variable domain, with the rest looked up from reference TRBV5-1 and TRBJ2-5, is KAGVTQTPRYLIKTRGQQVTLSCSPISGHRSVSWYQQTPGQGLQFLFEYFSETQRNKGNFPGRFSGRQFSNSRSEMNVSTLELGDSALYLCASSDERGLYQETQYFGPGTRLLVL.

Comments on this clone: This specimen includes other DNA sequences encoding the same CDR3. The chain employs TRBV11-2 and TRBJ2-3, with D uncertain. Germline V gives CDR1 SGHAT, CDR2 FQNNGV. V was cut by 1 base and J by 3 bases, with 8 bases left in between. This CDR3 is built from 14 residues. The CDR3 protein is CASSLAGLTDTQYF. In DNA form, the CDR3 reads TGTGCCAGCAGCTTAGCGGGTCTAACAGATACGCAGTATTTT.

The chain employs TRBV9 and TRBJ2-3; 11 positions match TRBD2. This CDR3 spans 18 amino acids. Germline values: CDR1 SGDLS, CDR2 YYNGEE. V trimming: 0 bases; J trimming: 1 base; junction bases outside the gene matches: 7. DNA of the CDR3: TGTGCCAGCAGCGTAGAGCGGGTAGCGGGAGGGCGCACAGATACGCAGTATTTT. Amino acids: CASSVERVAGGRTDTQYF.

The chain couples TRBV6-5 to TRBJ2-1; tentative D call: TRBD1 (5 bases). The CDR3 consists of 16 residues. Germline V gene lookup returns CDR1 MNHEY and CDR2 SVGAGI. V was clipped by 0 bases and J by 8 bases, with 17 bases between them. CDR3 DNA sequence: TGTGCCAGCAGTTACTCGGGGCCCCCGACGTCGGATGAGCAGTTCTTC. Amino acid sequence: CASSYSGPPTSDEQFF.

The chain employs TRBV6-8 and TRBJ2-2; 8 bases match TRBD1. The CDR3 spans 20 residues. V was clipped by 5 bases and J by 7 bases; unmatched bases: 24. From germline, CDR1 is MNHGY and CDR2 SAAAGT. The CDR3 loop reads CASSAWSGGVIINLHGELFF. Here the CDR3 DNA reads TGTGCCAGCAGTGCCTGGTCAGGGGGCGTAATAATCAATCTCCACGGGGAGCTGTTTTTT.

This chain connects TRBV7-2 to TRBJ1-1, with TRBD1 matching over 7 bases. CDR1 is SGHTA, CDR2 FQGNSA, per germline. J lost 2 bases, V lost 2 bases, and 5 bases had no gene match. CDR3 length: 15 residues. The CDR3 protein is CASSLSQGGNTEAFF. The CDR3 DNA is TGTGCCAGCAGCTTATCCCAGGGGGGAAACACTGAAGCTTTCTTT.

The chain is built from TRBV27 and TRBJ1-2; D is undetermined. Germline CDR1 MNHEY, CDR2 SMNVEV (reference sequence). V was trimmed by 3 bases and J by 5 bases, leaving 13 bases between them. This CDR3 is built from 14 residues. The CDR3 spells CASSLFRGSYGYTF. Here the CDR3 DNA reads TGTGCCAGCAGTTTGTTTCGGGGTAGTTATGGCTACACCTTC.

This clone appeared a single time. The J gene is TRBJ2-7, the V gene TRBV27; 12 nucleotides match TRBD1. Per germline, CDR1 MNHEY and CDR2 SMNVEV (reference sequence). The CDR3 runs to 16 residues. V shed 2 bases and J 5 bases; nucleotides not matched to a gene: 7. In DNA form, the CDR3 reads TGTGCCAGCAGTTTACCCCCGGGACAGGGGGCCCACGAGCAGTACTTC. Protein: CASSLPPGQGAHEQYF.

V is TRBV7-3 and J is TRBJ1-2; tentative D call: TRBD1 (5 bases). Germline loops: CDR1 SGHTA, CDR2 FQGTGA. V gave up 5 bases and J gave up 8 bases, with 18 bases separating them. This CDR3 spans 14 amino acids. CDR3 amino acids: CASSPKGGAQGYTF. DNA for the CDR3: TGTGCCAGCAGCCCCAAAGGAGGGGCGCAGGGCTACACCTTC.

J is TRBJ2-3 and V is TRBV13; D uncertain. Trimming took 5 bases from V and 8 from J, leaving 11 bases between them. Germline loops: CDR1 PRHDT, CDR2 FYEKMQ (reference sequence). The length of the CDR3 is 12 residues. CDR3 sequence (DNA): TGTGCCAGCAGCCCCTCCTCGGGTACGCAGTATTTT. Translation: CASSPSSGTQYF. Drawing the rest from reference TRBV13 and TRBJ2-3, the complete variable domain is AAGVIQSPRHLIKEKRETATLKCYPIPRHDTVYWYQQGPGQDPQFLISFYEKMQSDKGSIPDRFSAQQFSDYHSELNMSSLELGDSALYFCASSPSSGTQYFGPGTRLTVL.